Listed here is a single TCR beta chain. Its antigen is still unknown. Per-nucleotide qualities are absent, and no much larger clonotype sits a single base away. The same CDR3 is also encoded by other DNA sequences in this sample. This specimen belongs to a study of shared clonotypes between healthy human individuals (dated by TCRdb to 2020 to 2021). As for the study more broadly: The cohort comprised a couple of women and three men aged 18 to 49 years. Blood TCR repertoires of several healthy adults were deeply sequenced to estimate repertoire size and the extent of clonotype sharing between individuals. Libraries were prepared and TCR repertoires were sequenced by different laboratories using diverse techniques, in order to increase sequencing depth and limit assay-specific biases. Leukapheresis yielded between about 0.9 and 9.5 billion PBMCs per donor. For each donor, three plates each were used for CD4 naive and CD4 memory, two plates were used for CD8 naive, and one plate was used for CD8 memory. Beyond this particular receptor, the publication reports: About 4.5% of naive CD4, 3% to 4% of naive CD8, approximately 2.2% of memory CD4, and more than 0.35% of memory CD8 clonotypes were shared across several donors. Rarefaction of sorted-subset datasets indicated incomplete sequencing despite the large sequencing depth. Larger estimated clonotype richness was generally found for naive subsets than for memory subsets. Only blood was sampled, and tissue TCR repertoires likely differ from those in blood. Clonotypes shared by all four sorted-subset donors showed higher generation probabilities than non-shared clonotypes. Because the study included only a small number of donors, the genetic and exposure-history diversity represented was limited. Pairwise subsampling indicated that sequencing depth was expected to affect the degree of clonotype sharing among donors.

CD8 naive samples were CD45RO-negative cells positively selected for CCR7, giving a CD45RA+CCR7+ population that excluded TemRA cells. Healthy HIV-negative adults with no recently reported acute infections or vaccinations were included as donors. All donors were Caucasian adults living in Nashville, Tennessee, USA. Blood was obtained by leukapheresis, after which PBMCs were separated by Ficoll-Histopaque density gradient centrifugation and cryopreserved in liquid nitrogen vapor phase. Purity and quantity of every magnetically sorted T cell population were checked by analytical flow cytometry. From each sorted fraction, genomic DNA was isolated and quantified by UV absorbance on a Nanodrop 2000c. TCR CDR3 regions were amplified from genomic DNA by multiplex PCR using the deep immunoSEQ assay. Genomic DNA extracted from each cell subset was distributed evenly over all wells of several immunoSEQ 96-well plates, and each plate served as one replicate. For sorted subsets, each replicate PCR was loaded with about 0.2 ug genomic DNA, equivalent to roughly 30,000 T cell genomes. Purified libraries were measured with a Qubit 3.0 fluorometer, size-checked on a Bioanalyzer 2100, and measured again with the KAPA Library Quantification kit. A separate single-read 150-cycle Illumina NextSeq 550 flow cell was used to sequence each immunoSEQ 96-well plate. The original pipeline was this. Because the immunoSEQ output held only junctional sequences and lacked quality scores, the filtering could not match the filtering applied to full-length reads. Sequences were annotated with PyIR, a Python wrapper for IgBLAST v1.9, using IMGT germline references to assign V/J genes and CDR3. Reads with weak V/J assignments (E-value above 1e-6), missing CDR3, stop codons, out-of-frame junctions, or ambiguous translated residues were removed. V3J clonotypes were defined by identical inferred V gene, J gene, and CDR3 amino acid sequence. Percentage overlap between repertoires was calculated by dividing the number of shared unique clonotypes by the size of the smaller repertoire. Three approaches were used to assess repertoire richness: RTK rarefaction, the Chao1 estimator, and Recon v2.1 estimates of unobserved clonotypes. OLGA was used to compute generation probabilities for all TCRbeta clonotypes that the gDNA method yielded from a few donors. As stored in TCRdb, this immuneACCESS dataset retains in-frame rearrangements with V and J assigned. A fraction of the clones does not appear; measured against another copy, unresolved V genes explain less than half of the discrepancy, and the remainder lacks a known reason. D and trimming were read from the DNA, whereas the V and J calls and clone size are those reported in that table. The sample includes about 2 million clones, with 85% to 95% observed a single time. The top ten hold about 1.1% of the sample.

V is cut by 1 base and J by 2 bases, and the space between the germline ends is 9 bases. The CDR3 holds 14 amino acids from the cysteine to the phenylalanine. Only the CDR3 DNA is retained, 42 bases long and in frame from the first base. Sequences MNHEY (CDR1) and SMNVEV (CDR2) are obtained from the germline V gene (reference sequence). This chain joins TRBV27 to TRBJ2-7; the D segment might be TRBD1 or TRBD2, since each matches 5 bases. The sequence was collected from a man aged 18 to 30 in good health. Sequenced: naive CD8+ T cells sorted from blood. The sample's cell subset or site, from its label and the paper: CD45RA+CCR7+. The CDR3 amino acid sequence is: CASSLYPGPYEQYF. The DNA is TGTGCCAGCAGTTTATACCCGGGACCCTACGAGCAGTACTTC.